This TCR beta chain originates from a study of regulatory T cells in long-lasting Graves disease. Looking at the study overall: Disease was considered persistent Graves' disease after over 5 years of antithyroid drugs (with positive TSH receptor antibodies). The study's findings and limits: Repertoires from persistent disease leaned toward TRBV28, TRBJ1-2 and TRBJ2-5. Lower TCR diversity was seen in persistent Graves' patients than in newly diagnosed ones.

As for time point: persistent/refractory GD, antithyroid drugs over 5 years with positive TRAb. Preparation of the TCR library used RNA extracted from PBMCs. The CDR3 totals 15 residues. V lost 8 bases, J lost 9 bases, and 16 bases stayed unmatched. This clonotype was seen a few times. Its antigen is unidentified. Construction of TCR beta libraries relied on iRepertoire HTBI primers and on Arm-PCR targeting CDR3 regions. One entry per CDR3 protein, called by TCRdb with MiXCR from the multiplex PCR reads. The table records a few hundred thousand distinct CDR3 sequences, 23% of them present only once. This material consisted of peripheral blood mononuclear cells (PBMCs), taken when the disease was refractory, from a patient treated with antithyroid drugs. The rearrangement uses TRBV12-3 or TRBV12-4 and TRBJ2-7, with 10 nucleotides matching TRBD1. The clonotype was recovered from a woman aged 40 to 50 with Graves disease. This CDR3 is CASSSVGTGEPAQYF. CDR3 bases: TGTGCCAGCTCATCAGTCGGGACAGGGGAGCCGGCGCAGTACTTC.